Included here is one T cell receptor beta chain sequence, with context. The sample originates from a study of blood T cell repertoires in COVID-19. The wider study: T cells, B-cell-depleted T cells, or PBMCs provided the cDNA or gDNA that served as material.

TCRdb's copy holds only in-frame clones and misses some; the assay was immunoSEQ multiplex PCR. The table lists about 300,000 clones, around 92% of them singletons. Cohort assignment relied on participant-reported clinical history. This TCR was sampled from a woman aged 45-65 years who had been exposed to COVID-19. Sequencing used PBMCs or T cells enriched from blood (not recorded which).

The CDR3 reads CASSSPLTGRDEKLFF. Here the CDR3 DNA reads TGTGCCAGCAGCTCGCCGTTGACAGGAAGGGATGAAAAACTGTTTTTT. The V and J genes are TRBV7-9 and TRBJ1-4, with D perhaps matching TRBD1 (6 bases). V was cut by 4 bases and J by 6 bases, with 18 bases left in between. The CDR3 covers 16 residues. Germline values: CDR1 SEHNR, CDR2 FQNEAQ (reference sequence).